Below are 7 T cell receptor beta chains sequenced from a single sample in a study of blood T cell repertoires in COVID-19. TCRdb's table, derived via immunoSEQ multiplex PCR, lists solely in-frame clones and lacks some. The repertoire has 310,000 or so clones, 80% to 90% of them found once; the top ten carry about 6.8%. The sequenced material came from peripheral blood. The receptors originated from a man in his late teens or twenties who had recovered from COVID-19.

The rearrangement joins TRBV19 to TRBJ2-1; D might be TRBD2 (6 bases). V lost 7 bases and J lost 2, with 18 bases in between. The germline V gene encodes CDR1 LNHDA and CDR2 SQIVND (reference sequence). The CDR3 spans 16 residues. CDR3 loop: CASTKGAGNTYNEQFF. DNA for the CDR3: TGTGCCAGTACCAAAGGGGCGGGGAACACCTACAATGAGCAGTTCTTC.

The chain employs TRBV27 and TRBJ1-6, with TRBD1 as a possible D gene (5 bases). Germline assignment: CDR1 MNHEY and CDR2 SMNVEV (reference sequence). The CDR3 sequence is 14 residues long. Between the trimmed V and J ends, which lost 6 bases and 3 bases, there was a span of 9 bases. CDR3: CASSPGVYNSPLHF. In DNA form, the CDR3 reads TGTGCCAGCAGCCCGGGGGTCTATAATTCACCCCTCCACTTT.

The gene calls are TRBV7-2 and TRBJ1-1; 7 positions agree with TRBD1. Germline CDR1 is SGHTA and CDR2 is FQGNSA. Trimming cost V 3 bases and J 2 bases; bases outside gene matches: 3. This CDR3 contains 14 residues. The chain's CDR3 is CASSFGTANTEAFF. CDR3 sequence (DNA): TGTGCCAGCAGCTTCGGGACAGCCAACACTGAAGCTTTCTTT.

The rearrangement uses TRBV12-2 and TRBJ1-4; TRBD1 is the table's D call and was not checked against the DNA. TRBV12-2 is an annotated pseudogene. CDR3 length: 16 residues. For the CDR3, the DNA is TGTGCAAGTCGCCCAGACCGGGACAGCTCTAATGAAAAACTGTTTTTT. Translating it yields CASRPDRDSSNEKLFF.

V is TRBV5-6 and J is TRBJ2-3; maybe TRBD1 (6 bases). This CDR3 spans 19 amino acids. The germline V and J ends were trimmed by 0 bases and 1 base, with 21 bases remaining between them. Germline CDR1 is SGHDT and CDR2 is YYEEEE. Here the CDR3 reads CASSLVSAIDRPRTDTQYF. CDR3 in DNA: TGTGCCAGCAGCTTGGTTTCCGCAATTGACAGGCCTCGCACAGATACGCAGTATTTT.

This clone has only one observation. V is TRBV9 and J is TRBJ1-6, with D possibly being TRBD1 (6 bases). The V gene lost 4 bases and the J gene lost 7 bases, with 12 bases spanning the gap. Germline CDR1 reads SGDLS; CDR2 reads YYNGEE. The CDR3 runs 14 residues. CDR3 loop: CASSQGQGNSPLHF. The CDR3 DNA is TGTGCCAGCAGCCAGGGCCAGGGGAATTCACCCCTCCACTTT.

The chain recombines TRBV6-5 with TRBJ2-3, with D maybe TRBD1 (6 bases). Germline V gene sequence: CDR1 MNHEY, CDR2 SVGAGI. The CDR3 spans 14 residues. V was shortened by 2 bases and J by 4 bases, with 10 bases between the two germline ends. CDR3 protein: CASSYEGVADTQYF. CDR3 bases: TGTGCCAGCAGTTACGAGGGGGTCGCAGATACGCAGTATTTT.